These 3 T cell receptor beta chains share one sample of origin, sequenced in a study of blood T cell repertoires in COVID-19 (dated by TCRdb to the early 2020s). Libraries were prepared through the immunoSEQ multiplex PCR assay. The table comes from immuneACCESS by way of TCRdb, which keeps in-frame sequences with V and J called. Part of the clones is missing from these tables; in studies checked, under half for an unresolved V gene and the rest for unknown reasons. The sample includes roughly 57,000 clones, with roughly nine tenths observed a single time. The ten largest clones take up around 3.1% of the sample. The sample taken for sequencing was peripheral blood. All receptors come from a human donor in a cohort sampled during active COVID-19.

The chain carries TRBV4-1 and TRBJ2-2, with D possibly matching TRBD2 (5 bases). In germline, CDR1 is MGHRA, CDR2 YSYEKL. V gave up 4 bases and J gave up 2 bases, with 14 bases separating them. The CDR3 runs 16 residues. CDR3 bases: TGCGCCAGCAGCCCACGGGAACTGCTAAACACCGGGGAGCTGTTTTTT. Its translation is CASSPRELLNTGELFF.

J is TRBJ1-2 and V is TRBV7-2; D uncertain. Trimming took off 1 base at V and 3 bases at J, with 12 bases between the two ends. Germline V gives CDR1 SGHTA, CDR2 FQGNSA. The CDR3 sequence is 15 residues long. The CDR3 DNA reads TGTGCCAGCAGCTTAGTACGGGGAGGCGACTATGGCTACACCTTC. It yields the protein CASSLVRGGDYGYTF.

This CDR3 reads CASSEYSYGYTF. For the CDR3, the DNA is TGTGCCAGCAGTGAATATAGCTATGGCTACACCTTC. The chain has TRBV6-1 and TRBJ1-2; D call uncertain. There are 12 residues in the CDR3. Germline V gene data show CDR1 as MNHNS and CDR2 as SASEGT. The V end lost 2 bases, the J end lost 4 bases, and 5 bases lay between the germline ends.